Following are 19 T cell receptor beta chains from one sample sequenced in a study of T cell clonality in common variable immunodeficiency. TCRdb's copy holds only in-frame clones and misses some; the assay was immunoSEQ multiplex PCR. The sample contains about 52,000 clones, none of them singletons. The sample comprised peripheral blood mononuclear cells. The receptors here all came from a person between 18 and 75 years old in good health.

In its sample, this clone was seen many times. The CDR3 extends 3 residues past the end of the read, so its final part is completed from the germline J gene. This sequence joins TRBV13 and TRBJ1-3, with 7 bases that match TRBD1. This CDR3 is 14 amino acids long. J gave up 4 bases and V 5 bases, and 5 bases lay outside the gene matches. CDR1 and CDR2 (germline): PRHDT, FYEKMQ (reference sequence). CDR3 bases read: TGTGCCAGCAGCCCAAGACAGGGAGGAAACACC. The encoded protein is CASSPRQGGNT. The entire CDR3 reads CASSPRQGGNTIYF.

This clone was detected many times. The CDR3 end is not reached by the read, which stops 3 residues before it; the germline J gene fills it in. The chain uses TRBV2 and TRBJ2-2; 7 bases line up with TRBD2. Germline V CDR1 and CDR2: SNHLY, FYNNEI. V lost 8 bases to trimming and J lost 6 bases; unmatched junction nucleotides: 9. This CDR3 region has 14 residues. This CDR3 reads CASQSGDGAGELFF. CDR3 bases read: TGTGCCAGCCAGAGCGGGGACGGCGCCGGGGAG.

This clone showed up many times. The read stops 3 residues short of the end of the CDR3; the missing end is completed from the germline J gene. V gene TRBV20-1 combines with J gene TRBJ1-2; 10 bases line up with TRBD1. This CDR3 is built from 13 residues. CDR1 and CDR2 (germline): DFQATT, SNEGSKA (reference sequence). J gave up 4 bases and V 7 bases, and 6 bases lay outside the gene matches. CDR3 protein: CSVKTGGVYGYTF. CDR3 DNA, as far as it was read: TGCAGTGTTAAGACAGGGGGCGTCTATGGC.

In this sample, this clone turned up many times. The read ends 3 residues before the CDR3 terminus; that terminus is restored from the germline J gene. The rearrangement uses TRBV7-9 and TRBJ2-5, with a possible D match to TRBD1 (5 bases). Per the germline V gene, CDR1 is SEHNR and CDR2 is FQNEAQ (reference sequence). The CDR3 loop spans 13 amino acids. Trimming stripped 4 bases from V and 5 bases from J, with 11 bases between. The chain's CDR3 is CASSSRAGETQYF. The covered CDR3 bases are TGTGCCAGCAGCTCCAGGGCTGGGGAGACC.

The CDR3 loop reads CASSENRPNTEAFF. The sequenced part of the CDR3 DNA is TGTGCCAGCAGTGAAAACAGACCGAACACTGAA. The chain uses TRBV2 and TRBJ1-1; D is undetermined. The read falls 3 residues short of the CDR3 end, and the missing part is taken from the germline J gene. Between the trimmed V and J ends, which lost 2 bases and 1 base, there was a span of 8 bases. Germline CDR1 is SNHLY and CDR2 is FYNNEI. The CDR3 loop spans 14 amino acids.

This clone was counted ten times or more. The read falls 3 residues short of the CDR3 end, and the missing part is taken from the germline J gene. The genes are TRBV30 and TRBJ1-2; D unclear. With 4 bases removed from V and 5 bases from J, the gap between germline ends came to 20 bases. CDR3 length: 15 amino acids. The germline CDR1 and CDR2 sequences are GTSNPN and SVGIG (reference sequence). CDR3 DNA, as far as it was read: TGTGCCTGGATTACGAGTAGTATAACCCCTTATGGC. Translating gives CAWITSSITPYG. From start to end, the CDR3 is CAWITSSITPYGYTF.

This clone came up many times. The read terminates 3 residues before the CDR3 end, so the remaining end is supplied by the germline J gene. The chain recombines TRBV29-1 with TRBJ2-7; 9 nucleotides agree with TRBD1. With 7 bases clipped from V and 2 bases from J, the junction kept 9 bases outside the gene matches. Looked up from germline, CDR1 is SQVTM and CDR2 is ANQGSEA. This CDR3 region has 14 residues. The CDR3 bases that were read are TGCAGCGCAGCCGGGACAGGGAAGACCTACGAG. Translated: CSAAGTGKTYE. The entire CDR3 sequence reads CSAAGTGKTYEQYF.

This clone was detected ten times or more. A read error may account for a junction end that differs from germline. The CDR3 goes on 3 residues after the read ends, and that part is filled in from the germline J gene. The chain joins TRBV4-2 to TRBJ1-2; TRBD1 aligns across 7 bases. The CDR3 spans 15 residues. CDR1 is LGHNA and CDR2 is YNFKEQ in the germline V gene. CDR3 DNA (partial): TGCGCCAGCAGCCAAGAATTTGGGACAGACTATGGC. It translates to CASSQEFGTDYG. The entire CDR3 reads CASSQEFGTDYGYTF.

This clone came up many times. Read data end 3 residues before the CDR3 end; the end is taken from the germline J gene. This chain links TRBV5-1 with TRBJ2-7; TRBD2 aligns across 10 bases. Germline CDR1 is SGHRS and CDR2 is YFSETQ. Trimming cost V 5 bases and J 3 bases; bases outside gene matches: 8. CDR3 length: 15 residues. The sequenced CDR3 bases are TGCGCCAGCAGTTTCTCTAGCGGGAGCGTCTACGAG. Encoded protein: CASSFSSGSVYE. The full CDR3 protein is CASSFSSGSVYEQYF.

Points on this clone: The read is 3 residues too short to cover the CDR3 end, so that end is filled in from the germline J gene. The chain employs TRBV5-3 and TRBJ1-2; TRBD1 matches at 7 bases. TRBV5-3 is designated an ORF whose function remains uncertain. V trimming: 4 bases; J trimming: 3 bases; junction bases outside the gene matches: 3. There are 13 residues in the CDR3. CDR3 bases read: TGTGCCAGAAGCCGGGGACAGCACTATGGC. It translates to CARSRGQHYG. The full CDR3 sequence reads CARSRGQHYGYTF.

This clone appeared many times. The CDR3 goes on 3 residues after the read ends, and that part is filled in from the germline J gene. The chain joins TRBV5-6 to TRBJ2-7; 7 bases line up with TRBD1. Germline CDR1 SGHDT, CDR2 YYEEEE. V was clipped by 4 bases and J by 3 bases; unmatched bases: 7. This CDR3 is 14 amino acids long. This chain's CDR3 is CASSPGTVHYEQYF. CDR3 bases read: TGTGCCAGCAGCCCCGGGACAGTACACTACGAG.

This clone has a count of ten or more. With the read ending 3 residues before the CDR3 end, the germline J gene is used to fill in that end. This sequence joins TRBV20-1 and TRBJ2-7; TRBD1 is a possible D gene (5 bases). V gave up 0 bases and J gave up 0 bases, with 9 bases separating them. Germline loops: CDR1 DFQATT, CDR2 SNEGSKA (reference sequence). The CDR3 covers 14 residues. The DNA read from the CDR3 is TGCAGTGCTAGAGATGACAGATACTCCTACGAG. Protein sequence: CSARDDRYSYE. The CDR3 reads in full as CSARDDRYSYEQYF.

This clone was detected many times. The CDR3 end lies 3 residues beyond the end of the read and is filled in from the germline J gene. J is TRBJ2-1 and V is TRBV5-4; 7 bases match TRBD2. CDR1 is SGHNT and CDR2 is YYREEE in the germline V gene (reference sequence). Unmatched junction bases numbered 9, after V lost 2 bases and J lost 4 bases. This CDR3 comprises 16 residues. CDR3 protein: CASSLGGGSQYNEQFF. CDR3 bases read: TGTGCCAGCAGCTTAGGCGGCGGGAGTCAGTACAATGAG.

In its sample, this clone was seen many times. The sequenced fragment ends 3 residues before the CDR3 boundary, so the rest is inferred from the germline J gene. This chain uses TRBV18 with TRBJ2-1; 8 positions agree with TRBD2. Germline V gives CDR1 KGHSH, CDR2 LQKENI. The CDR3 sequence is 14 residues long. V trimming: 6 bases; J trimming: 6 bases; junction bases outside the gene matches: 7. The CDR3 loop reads CASSVSGRGNEQFF. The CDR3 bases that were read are TGTGCCAGCTCGGTGAGCGGGAGAGGCAATGAG.

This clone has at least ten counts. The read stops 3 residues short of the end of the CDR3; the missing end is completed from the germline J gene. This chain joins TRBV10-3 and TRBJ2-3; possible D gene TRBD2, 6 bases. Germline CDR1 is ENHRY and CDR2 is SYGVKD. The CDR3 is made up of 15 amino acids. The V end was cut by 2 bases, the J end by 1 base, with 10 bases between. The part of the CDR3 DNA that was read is TGTGCCATCAGTGAGGGGACTGGGGGCACAGATACG. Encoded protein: CAISEGTGGTDT. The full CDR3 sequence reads CAISEGTGGTDTQYF.

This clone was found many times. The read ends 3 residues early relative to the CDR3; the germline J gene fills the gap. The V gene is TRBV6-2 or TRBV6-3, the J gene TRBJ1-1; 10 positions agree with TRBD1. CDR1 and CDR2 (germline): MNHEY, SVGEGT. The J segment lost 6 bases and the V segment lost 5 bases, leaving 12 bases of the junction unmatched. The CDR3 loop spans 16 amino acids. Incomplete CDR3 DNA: TGTGCCAGCAGTCGACGGGACAGGGGAAGAAACGCTGAA. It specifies CASSRRDRGRNAE. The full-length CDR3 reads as CASSRRDRGRNAEAFF.

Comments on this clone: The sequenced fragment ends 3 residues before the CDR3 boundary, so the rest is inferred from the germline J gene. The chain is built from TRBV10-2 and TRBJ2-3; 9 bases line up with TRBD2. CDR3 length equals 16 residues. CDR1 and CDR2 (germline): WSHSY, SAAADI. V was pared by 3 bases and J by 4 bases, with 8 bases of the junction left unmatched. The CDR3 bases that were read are TGCGCCAGCAGTGATAGCGGGAGTTTAGTGGCAGATACG. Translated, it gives CASSDSGSLVADT. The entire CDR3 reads CASSDSGSLVADTQYF.

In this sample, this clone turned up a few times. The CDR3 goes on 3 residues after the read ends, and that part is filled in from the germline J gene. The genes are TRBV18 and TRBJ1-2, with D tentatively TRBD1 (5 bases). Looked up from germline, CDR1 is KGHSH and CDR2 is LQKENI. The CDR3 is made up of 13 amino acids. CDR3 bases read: TGTGCCAGCTCCGCGGGACTTCAAGAAGAG. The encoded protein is CASSAGLQEE. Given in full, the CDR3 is CASSAGLQEEYTF.

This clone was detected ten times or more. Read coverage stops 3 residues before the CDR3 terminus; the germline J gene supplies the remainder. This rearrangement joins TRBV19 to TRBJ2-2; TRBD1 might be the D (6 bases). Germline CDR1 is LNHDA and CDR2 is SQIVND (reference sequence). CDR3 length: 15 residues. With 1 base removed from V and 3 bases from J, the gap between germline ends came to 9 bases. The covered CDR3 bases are TGTGCCAGTAGTATAGTCAGGGGATACACCGGGGAG. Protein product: CASSIVRGYTGE. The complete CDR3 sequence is CASSIVRGYTGELFF. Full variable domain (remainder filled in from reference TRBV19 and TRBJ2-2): DGGITQSPKYLFRKEGQNVTLSCEQNLNHDAMYWYRQDPGQGLRLIYYSQIVNDFQKGDIAEGYSVSREKKESFPLTVTSAQKNPTAFYLCASSIVRGYTGELFFGEGSRLTVL.